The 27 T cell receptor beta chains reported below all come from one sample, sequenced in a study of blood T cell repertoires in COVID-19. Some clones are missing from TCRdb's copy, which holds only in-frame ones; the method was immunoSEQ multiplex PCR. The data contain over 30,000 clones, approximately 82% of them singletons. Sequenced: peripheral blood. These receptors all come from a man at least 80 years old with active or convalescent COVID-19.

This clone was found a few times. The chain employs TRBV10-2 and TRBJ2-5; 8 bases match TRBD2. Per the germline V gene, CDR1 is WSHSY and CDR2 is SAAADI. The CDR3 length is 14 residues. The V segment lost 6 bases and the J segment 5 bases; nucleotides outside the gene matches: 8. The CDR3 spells CASSLAGWGETQYF. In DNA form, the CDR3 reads TGCGCCAGCAGCTTAGCGGGATGGGGTGAGACCCAGTACTTC.

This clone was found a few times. The CDR3 here is CSARLAGDLTGELFF. The DNA of the CDR3 is TGCAGCGCCCGCCTTGCGGGAGATCTCACCGGGGAGCTGTTTTTT. The chain combines TRBV29-1 with TRBJ2-2; 7 bases line up with TRBD2. This CDR3 has 15 amino acids. After removal of 7 bases from V and 4 bases from J, the junction contained 12 bases not matched to a gene. Germline V gene data show CDR1 as SQVTM and CDR2 as ANQGSEA.

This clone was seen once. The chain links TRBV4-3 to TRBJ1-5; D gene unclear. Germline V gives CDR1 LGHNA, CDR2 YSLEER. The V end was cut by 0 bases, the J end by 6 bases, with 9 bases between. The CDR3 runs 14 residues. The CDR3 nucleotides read TGCGCCAGCAGCCAAGATATCTCTCTTCAGCCCCAGCATTTT. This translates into CASSQDISLQPQHF.

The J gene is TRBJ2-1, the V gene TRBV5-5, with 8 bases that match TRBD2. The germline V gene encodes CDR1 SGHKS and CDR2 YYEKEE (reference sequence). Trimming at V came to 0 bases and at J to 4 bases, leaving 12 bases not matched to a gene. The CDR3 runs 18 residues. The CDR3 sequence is CASSLASGREGLYNEQFF. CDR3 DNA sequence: TGTGCCAGCAGCTTGGCAAGCGGGAGAGAAGGCCTTTACAATGAGCAGTTCTTC.

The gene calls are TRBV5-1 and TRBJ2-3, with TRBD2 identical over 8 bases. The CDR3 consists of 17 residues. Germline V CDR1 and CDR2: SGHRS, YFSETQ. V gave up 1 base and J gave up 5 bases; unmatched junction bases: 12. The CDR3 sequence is CASSLIGSGVSEDTQYF. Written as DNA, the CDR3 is TGCGCCAGCAGCTTGATCGGTAGCGGGGTGAGTGAAGATACGCAGTATTTT. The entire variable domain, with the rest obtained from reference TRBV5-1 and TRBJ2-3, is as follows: KAGVTQTPRYLIKTRGQQVTLSCSPISGHRSVSWYQQTPGQGLQFLFEYFSETQRNKGNFPGRFSGRQFSNSRSEMNVSTLELGDSALYLCASSLIGSGVSEDTQYFGPGTRLTVL.

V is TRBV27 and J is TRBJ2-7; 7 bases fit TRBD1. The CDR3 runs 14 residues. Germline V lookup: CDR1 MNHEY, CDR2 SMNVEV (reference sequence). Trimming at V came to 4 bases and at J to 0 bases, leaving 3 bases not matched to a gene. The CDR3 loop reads CASSSTGSSYEQYF. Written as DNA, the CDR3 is TGTGCCAGCAGTTCGACAGGGAGCTCCTACGAGCAGTACTTC.

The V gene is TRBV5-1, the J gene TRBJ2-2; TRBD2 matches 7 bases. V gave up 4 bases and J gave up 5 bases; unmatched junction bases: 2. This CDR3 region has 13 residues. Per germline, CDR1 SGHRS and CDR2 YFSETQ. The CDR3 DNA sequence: TGCGCCAGCAGCGCGCGGGAGACCGGGGAGCTGTTTTTT. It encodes CASSARETGELFF. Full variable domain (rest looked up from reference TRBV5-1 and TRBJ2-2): KAGVTQTPRYLIKTRGQQVTLSCSPISGHRSVSWYQQTPGQGLQFLFEYFSETQRNKGNFPGRFSGRQFSNSRSEMNVSTLELGDSALYLCASSARETGELFFGEGSRLTVL.

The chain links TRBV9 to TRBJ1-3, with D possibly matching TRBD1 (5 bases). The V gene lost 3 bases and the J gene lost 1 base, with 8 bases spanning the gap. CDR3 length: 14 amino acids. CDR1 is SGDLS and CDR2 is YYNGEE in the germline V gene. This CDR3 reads CASSEGTSGNTIYF. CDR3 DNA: TGTGCCAGCAGCGAGGGGACTTCTGGAAACACCATATATTTT.

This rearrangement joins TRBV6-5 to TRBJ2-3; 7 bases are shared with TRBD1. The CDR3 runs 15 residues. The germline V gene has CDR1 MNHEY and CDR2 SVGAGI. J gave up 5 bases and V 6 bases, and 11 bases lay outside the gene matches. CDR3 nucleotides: TGTGCCAGCAGAGAGCCTACAGGGGCAGGAGATACGCAGTATTTT. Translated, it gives CASREPTGAGDTQYF.

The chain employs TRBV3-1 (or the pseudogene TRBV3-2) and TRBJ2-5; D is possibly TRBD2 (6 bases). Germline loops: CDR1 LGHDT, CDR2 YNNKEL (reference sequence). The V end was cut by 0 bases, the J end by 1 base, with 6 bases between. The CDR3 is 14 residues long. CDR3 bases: TGTGCCAGCAGCCAAGAGGGGGGCCAAGAGACCCAGTACTTC. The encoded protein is CASSQEGGQETQYF.

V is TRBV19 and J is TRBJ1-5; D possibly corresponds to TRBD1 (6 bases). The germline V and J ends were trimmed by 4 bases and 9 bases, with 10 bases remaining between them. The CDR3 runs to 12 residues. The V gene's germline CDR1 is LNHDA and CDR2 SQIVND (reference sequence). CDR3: CASSREQGPQHF. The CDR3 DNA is TGTGCCAGTAGTAGGGAACAGGGGCCCCAGCATTTT.

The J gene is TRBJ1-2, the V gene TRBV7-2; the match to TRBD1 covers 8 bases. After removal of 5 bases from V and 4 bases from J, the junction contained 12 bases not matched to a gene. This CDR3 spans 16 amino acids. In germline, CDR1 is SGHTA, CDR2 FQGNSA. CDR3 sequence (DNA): TGTGCCAGCAGCCACGGTCAGGGGGCGCAGGTCTATGGCTACACCTTC. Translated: CASSHGQGAQVYGYTF.

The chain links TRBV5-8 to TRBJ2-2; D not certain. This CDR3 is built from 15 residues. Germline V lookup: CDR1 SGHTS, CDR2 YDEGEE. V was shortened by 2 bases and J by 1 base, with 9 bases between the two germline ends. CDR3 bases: TGTGCCAGCAGCTTTCTTGGCTGGAACACCGGGGAGCTGTTTTTT. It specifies CASSFLGWNTGELFF.

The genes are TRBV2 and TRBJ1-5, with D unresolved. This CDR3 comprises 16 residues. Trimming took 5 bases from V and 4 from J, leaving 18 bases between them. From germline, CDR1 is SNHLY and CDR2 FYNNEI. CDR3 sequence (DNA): TGTGCCAGCAGTCCTTATCCGGGAGATGGGAATCAGCCCCAGCATTTT. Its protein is CASSPYPGDGNQPQHF.

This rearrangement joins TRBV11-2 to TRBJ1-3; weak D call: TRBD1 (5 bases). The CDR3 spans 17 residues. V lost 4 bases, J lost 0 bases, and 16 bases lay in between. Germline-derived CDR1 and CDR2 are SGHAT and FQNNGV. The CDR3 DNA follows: TGTGCCAGCAGCTCCTGGACGGGGGGGATCTCTGGAAACACCATATATTTT. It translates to CASSSWTGGISGNTIYF.

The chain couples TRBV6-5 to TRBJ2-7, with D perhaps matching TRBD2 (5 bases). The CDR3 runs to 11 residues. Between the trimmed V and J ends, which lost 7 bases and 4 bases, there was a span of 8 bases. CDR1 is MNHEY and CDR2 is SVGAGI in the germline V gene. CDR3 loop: CASKLVYEQYF. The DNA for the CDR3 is TGTGCCAGCAAACTAGTATACGAGCAGTACTTC.

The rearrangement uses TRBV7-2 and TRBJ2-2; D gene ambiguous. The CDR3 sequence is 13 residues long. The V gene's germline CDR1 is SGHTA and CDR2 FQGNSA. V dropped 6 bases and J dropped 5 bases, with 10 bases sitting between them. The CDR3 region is CASSPSLTGELFF. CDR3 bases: TGTGCCAGCAGTCCTAGTCTTACCGGGGAGCTGTTTTTT. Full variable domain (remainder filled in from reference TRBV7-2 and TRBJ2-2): GAGVSQSPSNKVTEKGKDVELRCDPISGHTALYWYRQSLGQGLEFLIYFQGNSAPDKSGLPSDRFSAERTGGSVSTLTIQRTQQEDSAVYLCASSPSLTGELFFGEGSRLTVL.

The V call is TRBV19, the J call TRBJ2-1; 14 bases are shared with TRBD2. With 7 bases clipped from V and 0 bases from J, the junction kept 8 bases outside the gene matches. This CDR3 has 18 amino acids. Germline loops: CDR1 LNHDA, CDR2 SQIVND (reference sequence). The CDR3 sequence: CASTKTSGRVASYNEQFF. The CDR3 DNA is TGTGCCAGTACAAAGACTAGCGGGAGGGTCGCCTCCTACAATGAGCAGTTCTTC.

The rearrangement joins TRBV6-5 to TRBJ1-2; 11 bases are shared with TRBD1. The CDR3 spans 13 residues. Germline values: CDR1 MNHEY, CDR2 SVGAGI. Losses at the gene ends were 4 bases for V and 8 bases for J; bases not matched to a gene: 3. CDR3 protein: CASSWGQGDGYTF. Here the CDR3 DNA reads TGTGCCAGCAGTTGGGGACAGGGGGACGGCTACACCTTC.

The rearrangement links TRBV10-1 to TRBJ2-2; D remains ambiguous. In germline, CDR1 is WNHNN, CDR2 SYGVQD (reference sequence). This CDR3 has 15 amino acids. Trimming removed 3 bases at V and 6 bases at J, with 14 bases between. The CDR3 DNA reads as TGCGCCAGCAGTGATCGATTTGAGCCTCCCGGGGAGCTGTTTTTT. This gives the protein CASSDRFEPPGELFF.

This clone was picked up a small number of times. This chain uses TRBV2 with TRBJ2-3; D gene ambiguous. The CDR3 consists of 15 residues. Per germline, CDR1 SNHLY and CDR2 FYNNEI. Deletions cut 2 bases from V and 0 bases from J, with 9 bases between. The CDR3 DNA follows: TGTGCCAGCAGTGAAATGGGTAGCAGCACAGATACGCAGTATTTT. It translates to CASSEMGSSTDTQYF. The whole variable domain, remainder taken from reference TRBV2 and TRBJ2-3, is EPEVTQTPSHQVTQMGQEVILRCVPISNHLYFYWYRQILGQKVEFLVSFYNNEISEKSEIFDDQFSVERPDGSNFTLKIRSTKLEDSAMYFCASSEMGSSTDTQYFGPGTRLTVL.

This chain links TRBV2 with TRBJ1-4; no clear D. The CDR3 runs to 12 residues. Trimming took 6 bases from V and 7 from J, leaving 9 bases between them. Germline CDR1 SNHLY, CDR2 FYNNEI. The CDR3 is CASRLFVEKLFF. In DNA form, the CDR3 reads TGTGCCAGCAGGTTATTTGTTGAAAAACTGTTTTTT. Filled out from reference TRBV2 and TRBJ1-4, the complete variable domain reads EPEVTQTPSHQVTQMGQEVILRCVPISNHLYFYWYRQILGQKVEFLVSFYNNEISEKSEIFDDQFSVERPDGSNFTLKIRSTKLEDSAMYFCASRLFVEKLFFGSGTQLSVL.

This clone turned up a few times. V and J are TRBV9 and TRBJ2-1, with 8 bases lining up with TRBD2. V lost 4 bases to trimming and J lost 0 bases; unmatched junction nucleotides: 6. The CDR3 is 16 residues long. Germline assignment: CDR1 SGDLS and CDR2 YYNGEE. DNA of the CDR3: TGTGCCAGCAGCTCCGGCGGGGGGAGCTCCTACAATGAGCAGTTCTTC. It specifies CASSSGGGSSYNEQFF.

In DNA form, the CDR3 reads TGTGCCACCAGTGTTTCCCAAGCGCTCTCATTGCAGTTCTTC. It specifies CATSVSQALSLQFF. The rearrangement links TRBV24-1 to TRBJ2-1; D call uncertain. V was clipped by 5 bases and J by 12 bases, with 19 bases between them. In germline, CDR1 is KGHDR, CDR2 SFDVKD. The CDR3 extends over 14 amino acids.

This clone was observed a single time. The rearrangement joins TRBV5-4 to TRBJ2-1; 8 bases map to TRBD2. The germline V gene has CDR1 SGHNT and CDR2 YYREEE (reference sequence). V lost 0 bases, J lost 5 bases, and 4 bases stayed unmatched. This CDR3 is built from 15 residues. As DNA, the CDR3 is TGTGCCAGCAGCTTGGGCGCGGGAGGAGACAATGAGCAGTTCTTC. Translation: CASSLGAGGDNEQFF.

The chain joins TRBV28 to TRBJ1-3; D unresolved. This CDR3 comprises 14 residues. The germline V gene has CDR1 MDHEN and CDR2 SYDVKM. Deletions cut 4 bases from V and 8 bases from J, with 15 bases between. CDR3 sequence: CASSSPGRGYTIYF. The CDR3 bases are TGTGCCAGCAGTTCACCGGGGAGAGGATACACCATATATTTT.

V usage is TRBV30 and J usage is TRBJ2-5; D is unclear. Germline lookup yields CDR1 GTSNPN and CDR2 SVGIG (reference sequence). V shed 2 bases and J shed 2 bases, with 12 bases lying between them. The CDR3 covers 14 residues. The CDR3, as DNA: TGTGCCTGGAGTTCCCAGAAATTACAAGAGACCCAGTACTTC. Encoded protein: CAWSSQKLQETQYF.